The T cell receptor beta chain described here comes from a study of T cells after yellow fever vaccination. Study-level points and caveats: Abundant bulk-population clonotypes could contaminate the FACS-sorted repertoires. A faster peak, day 5 versus 15, was reached by the weaker secondary response.

This clonotype was observed a few times. Its antigen is unidentified. TCRdb re-derived calls from the 5' RACE reads in MiXCR, one entry per CDR3 protein. The sample consists of 550,000 or so distinct CDR3 sequences, about a fifth of them appearing once. V lost 5 bases and J 1 base, leaving 11 bases between the germline ends. This CDR3 spans 14 amino acids. This TCR was sampled from a man aged 25-45 years who received the YFV17D yellow fever vaccine. This rearrangement joins TRBV12-3 or TRBV12-4 to TRBJ1-1; D possibly corresponds to TRBD1 (5 bases). Source: PBMCs, taken 15 days after the yellow fever booster vaccination. CDR3 region: CASSRRGGNTEAFF. DNA for the CDR3: TGTGCCAGCAGTCGGCGGGGGGGGAACACTGAAGCTTTCTTT.